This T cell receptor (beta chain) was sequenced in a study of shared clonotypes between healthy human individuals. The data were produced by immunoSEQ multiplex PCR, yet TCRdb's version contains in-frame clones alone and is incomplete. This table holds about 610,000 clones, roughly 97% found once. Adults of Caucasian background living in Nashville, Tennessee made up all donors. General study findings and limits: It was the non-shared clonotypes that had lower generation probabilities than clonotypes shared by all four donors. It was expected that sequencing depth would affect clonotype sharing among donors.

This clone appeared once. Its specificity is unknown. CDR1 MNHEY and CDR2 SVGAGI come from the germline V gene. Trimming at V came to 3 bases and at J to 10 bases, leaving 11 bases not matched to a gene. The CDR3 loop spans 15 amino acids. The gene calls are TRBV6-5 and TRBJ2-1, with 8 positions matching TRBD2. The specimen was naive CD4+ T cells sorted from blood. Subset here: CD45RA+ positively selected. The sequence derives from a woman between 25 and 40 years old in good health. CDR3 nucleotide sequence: TGTGCCAGCAGTTATACTAGCGGCCCGGTCTCGGAGCAGTTCTTC. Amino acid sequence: CASSYTSGPVSEQFF.